This entry concerns a single T cell receptor (beta chain). Antigen specificity is unknown. This sample is part of a study of T cell responses to AZD1222 COVID-19 vaccine. The study's findings and limits: Donors skewed white British and female; clonal diversity was possibly underestimated. The reported proportion of spike-specific TCRs targeting unmutated variant regions was nearly half. Spike-specific TCRs gained breadth and depth after people received two AZD1222 doses. Repertoires were obtained only post-peak T cell response.

Profiled with immunoSEQ multiplex PCR; TCRdb holds only in-frame clones, not every one. Altogether over 150,000 clones are present, about 85% being singletons, with the ten largest covering 2.5% to 3%. Germline lookup yields CDR1 SSHAT and CDR2 FNYEAQ (reference sequence). This CDR3 comprises 15 residues. The V and J ends lost 8 bases and 0 bases, in that order; junction bases with no gene match: 7. This chain joins TRBV7-7 and TRBJ1-5; TRBD1 aligns across 7 bases. The sequenced sample was peripheral blood, obtained on day 0 of AZD1222 vaccination. The receptor comes from an adult in good health. The CDR3 sequence is CASPRQGPSNQPQHF. CDR3 in DNA: TGTGCCAGCCCCAGACAGGGACCTAGCAATCAGCCCCAGCATTTT.